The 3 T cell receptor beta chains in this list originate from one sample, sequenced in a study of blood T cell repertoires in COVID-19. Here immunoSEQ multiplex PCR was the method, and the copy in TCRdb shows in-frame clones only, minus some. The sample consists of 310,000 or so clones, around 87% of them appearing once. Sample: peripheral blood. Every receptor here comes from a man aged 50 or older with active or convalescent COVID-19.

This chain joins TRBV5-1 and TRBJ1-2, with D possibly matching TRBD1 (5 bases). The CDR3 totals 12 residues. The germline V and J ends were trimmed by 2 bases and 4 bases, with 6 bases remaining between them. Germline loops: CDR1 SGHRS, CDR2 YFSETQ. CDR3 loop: CASSFTGYGYTF. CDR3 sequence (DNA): TGCGCCAGCAGCTTCACAGGCTATGGCTACACCTTC.

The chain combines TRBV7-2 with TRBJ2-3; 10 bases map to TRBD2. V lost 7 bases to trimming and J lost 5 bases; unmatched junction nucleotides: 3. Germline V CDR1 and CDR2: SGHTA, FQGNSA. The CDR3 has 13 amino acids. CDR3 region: CASKVAGGDTQYF. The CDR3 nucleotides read TGTGCCAGCAAAGTAGCGGGGGGAGATACGCAGTATTTT.

CDR3 nucleotide sequence: TGTGCCAGCAGCCCCTGGGCGGGGGCGAATTCCTACGAGCAGTACTTC. Protein product: CASSPWAGANSYEQYF. The chain combines TRBV7-2 with TRBJ2-7; D is perhaps TRBD2 (7 bases). The CDR3 consists of 16 residues. Trimming left V 5 bases short and J 1 base short, with 18 bases between. Germline V gene data show CDR1 as SGHTA and CDR2 as FQGNSA.